The 9 T cell receptor beta chains below were found in one sample sequenced in a study of cytomegalovirus exposure and HLA in healthy donors. A multiplex PCR was run with 60 Vbeta primers and 13 Jbeta primers. Assay used: immunoSEQ multiplex PCR; TCRdb lists only in-frame clones, some missing. In the table there are roughly 110,000 clones, over 75% of which are singletons. The sample was PBMCs. The receptors were gathered from a man aged 60 to 69 in good health and CMV-seronegative.

The chain combines TRBV6-1 with TRBJ1-2, with D possibly matching TRBD1 (5 bases). CDR3 size: 14 residues. The V end was cut by 6 bases, the J end by 5 bases, with 16 bases between. Germline V gives CDR1 MNHNS, CDR2 SASEGT. CDR3 residues: CASSLGGGEYGYTF. The CDR3 region has the DNA TGTGCCAGCAGCCTGGGGGGAGGCGAGTATGGCTACACCTTC.

The V and J genes are TRBV29-1 and TRBJ2-5; D possibly corresponds to TRBD1 (6 bases). This CDR3 is 14 amino acids long. The V end was cut by 7 bases, the J end by 5 bases, with 20 bases between. The V gene's germline CDR1 is SQVTM and CDR2 ANQGSEA. The CDR3 DNA reads TGCAGCGCACGTTTAGGGGGACCGGGGGAGACCCAGTACTTC. The encoded protein is CSARLGGPGETQYF.

The chain is built from TRBV5-4 and TRBJ2-3; 9 bases are a match to TRBD1. Germline V gives CDR1 SGHNT, CDR2 YYREEE (reference sequence). The CDR3 runs to 16 residues. Losses at the gene ends were 5 bases for V and 0 bases for J; bases not matched to a gene: 7. DNA for the CDR3: TGTGCCAGCAGATCAGGACAGGGGACTAGCACAGATACGCAGTATTTT. Its translation is CASRSGQGTSTDTQYF.

The chain links TRBV5-5 to TRBJ1-1, with D tentatively TRBD1 (5 bases). The CDR3 spans 14 residues. V was pared by 1 base and J by 5 bases, with 12 bases between. The germline CDR1 and CDR2 sequences are SGHKS and YYEKEE (reference sequence). The CDR3, as DNA: TGTGCCAGCAGCTTGAGGCAGGGAGGGACTGAAGCTTTCTTT. Amino acids: CASSLRQGGTEAFF.

This chain links TRBV7-3 with TRBJ1-1; D is possibly TRBD1 (6 bases). There are 13 residues in the CDR3. With 6 bases removed from V and 5 bases from J, the gap between germline ends came to 13 bases. Germline values: CDR1 SGHTA, CDR2 FQGTGA. Written as DNA, the CDR3 is TGTGCCAGCAGGGCGGGGGCATGGACTGAAGCTTTCTTT. This translates into CASRAGAWTEAFF.

This clone has only a few counts. The rearrangement uses TRBV28 and TRBJ2-5; D may be TRBD1 (6 bases). CDR1 MDHEN and CDR2 SYDVKM come from the germline V gene. V was clipped by 8 bases and J by 5 bases, with 15 bases between them. This CDR3 spans 13 amino acids. The CDR3 reads CASQTGFLETQYF. Here the CDR3 DNA reads TGTGCCAGCCAAACAGGGTTCTTGGAGACCCAGTACTTC.

This sequence joins TRBV30 and TRBJ1-2, with a tentative D call TRBD1 (5 bases). Per the germline V gene, CDR1 is GTSNPN and CDR2 is SVGIG (reference sequence). This CDR3 spans 15 amino acids. The V and J ends lost 3 bases and 4 bases respectively, with 18 bases between them. The CDR3 sequence is CAWRLVGIGVYGYTF. CDR3 DNA: TGTGCCTGGAGACTGGTGGGGATAGGGGTCTATGGCTACACCTTC. Filled out from reference TRBV30 and TRBJ1-2, the complete variable domain reads SQTIHQWPATLVQPVGSPLSLECTVEGTSNPNLYWYRQAAGRGLQLLFYSVGIGQISSEVPQNLSASRPQDRQFILSSKKLLLSDSGFYLCAWRLVGIGVYGYTFGSGTRLTVV.

The chain combines TRBV19 with TRBJ2-7; 10 nucleotides match TRBD1. Germline lookup yields CDR1 LNHDA and CDR2 SQIVND (reference sequence). The CDR3 consists of 14 residues. V lost 6 bases to trimming and J lost 2 bases; unmatched junction nucleotides: 4. The CDR3 here is CASRGQGSPYEQYF. The DNA of the CDR3 is TGTGCCAGTAGGGGACAGGGGTCCCCCTACGAGCAGTACTTC.

V is TRBV5-1 and J is TRBJ2-7, with D perhaps matching TRBD2 (7 bases). Trimming took off 4 bases at V and 3 bases at J, with 20 bases between the two ends. CDR3 length: 16 amino acids. The V gene's germline CDR1 is SGHRS and CDR2 YFSETQ. The CDR3 loop is CASSPLGRGGRYEQYF. The CDR3, as DNA: TGCGCCAGCAGCCCCCTGGGGAGGGGGGGTCGCTACGAGCAGTACTTC.